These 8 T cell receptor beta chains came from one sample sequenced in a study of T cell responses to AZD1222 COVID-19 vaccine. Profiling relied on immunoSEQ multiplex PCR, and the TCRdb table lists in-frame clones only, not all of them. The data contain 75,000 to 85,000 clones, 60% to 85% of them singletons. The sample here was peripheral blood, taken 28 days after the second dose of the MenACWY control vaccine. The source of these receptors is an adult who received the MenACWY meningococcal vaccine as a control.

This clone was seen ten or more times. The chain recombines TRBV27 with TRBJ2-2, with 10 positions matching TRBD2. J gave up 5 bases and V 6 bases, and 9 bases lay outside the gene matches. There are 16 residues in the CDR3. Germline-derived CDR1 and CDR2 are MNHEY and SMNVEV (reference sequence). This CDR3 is CASRGLAGEVTGELFF. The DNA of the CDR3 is TGTGCCAGCAGGGGGCTAGCGGGAGAGGTTACCGGGGAGCTGTTTTTT.

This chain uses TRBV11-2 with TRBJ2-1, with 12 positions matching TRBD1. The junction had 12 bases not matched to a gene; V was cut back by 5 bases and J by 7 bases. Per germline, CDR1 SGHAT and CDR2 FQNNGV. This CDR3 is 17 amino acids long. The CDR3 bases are TGTGCCAGCAGCCCCAGGGACAGGGGGCGGTTGGGGAATGAGCAGTTCTTC. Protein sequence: CASSPRDRGRLGNEQFF.

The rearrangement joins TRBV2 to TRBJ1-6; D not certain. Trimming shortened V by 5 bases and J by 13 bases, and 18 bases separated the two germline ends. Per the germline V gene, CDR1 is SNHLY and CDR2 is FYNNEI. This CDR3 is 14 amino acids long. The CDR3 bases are TGTGCCAGCAGTTCCAGTAACCCCGAGAGGCCCCTCCACTTT. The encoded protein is CASSSSNPERPLHF. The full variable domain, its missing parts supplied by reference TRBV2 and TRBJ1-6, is EPEVTQTPSHQVTQMGQEVILRCVPISNHLYFYWYRQILGQKVEFLVSFYNNEISEKSEIFDDQFSVERPDGSNFTLKIRSTKLEDSAMYFCASSSSNPERPLHFGNGTRLTVT.

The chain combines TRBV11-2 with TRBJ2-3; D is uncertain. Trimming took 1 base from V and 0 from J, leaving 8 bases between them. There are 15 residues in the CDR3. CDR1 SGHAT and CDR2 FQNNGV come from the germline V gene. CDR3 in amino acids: CASSLGSSSTDTQYF. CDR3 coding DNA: TGTGCCAGCAGCTTAGGATCCTCTAGCACAGATACGCAGTATTTT.

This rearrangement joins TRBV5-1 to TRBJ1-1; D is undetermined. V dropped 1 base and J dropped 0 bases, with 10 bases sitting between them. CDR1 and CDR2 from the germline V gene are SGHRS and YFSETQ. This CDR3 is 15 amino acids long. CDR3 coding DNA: TGCGCCAGCAGCTTGACCACGGATATGAACACTGAAGCTTTCTTT. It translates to CASSLTTDMNTEAFF.

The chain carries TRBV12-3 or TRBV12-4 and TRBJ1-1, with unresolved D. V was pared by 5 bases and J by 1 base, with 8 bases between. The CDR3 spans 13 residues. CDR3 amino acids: CASSPTGNTEAFF. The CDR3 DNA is TGTGCCAGCAGTCCTACCGGGAACACTGAAGCTTTCTTT.

The CDR3 nucleotides are TGTGCCAGCAGCCCGGATTTGGGGAACACTGAAGCTTTCTTT. Its translation is CASSPDLGNTEAFF. The rearrangement uses TRBV11-1 and TRBJ1-1; D is ambiguous. Trimming left V 5 bases short and J 1 base short, with 11 bases between. The CDR3 is 14 residues long. CDR1 and CDR2 (germline): SGHAT, FQDESV (reference sequence).

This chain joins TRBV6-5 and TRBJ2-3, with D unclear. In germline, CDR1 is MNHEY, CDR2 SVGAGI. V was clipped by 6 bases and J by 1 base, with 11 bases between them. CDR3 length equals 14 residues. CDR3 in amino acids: CASRAGLGTDTQYF. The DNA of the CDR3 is TGTGCCAGCAGGGCAGGATTGGGCACAGATACGCAGTATTTT.